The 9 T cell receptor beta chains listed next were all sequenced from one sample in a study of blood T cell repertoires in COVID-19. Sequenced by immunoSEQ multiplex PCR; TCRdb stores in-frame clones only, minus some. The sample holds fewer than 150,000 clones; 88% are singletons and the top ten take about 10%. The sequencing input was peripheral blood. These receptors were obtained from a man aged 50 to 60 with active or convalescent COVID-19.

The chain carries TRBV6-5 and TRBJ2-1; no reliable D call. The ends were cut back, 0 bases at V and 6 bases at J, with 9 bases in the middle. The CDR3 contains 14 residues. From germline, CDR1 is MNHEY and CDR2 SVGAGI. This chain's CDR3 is CASSYSVASNEQFF. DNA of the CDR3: TGTGCCAGCAGTTACTCGGTAGCTAGCAATGAGCAGTTCTTC.

Here the CDR3 reads CASSPAGLAGGYSSYNEQFF. CDR3 bases: TGTGCCAGCAGCCCCGCGGGACTAGCGGGAGGGTATAGCTCCTACAATGAGCAGTTCTTC. This chain uses TRBV9 with TRBJ2-1; TRBD2 matches 16 bases. The length of the CDR3 is 20 residues. V gave up 4 bases and J gave up 0 bases; unmatched junction bases: 10. The germline V gene has CDR1 SGDLS and CDR2 YYNGEE.

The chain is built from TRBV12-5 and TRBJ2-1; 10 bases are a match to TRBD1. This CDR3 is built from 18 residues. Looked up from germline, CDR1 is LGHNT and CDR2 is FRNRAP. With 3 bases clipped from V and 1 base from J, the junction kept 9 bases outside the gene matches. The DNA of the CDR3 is TGTGCTAGTGGTTTAAGGAGGGGGGACAGGGGTTCCTACAATGAGCAGTTCTTC. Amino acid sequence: CASGLRRGDRGSYNEQFF.

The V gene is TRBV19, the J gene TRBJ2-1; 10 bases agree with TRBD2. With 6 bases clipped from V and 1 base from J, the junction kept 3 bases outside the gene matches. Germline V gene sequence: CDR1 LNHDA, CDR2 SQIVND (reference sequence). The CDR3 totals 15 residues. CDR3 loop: CASRLAGGSYNEQFF. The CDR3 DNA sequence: TGTGCCAGTAGGTTAGCGGGAGGATCCTACAATGAGCAGTTCTTC.

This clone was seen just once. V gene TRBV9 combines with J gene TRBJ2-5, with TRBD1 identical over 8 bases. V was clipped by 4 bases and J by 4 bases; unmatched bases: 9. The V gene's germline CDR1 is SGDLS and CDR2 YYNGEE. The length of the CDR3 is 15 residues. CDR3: CASSLESGTGETQYF. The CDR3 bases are TGTGCCAGCAGCTTAGAGTCCGGGACAGGAGAGACCCAGTACTTC.

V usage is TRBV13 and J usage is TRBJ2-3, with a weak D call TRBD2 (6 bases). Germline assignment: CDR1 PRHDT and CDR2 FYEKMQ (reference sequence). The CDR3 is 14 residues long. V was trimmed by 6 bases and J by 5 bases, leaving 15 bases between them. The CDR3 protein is CASRRRDLKDTQYF. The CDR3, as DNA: TGTGCCAGCAGACGCCGGGACTTAAAAGATACGCAGTATTTT. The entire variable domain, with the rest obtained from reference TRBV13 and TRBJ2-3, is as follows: AAGVIQSPRHLIKEKRETATLKCYPIPRHDTVYWYQQGPGQDPQFLISFYEKMQSDKGSIPDRFSAQQFSDYHSELNMSSLELGDSALYFCASRRRDLKDTQYFGPGTRLTVL.

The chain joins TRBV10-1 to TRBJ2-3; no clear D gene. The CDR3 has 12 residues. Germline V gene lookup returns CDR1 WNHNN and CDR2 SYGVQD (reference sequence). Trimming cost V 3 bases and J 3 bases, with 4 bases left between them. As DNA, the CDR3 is TGCGCCAGCAGTGACAGAACAGATACGCAGTATTTT. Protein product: CASSDRTDTQYF.

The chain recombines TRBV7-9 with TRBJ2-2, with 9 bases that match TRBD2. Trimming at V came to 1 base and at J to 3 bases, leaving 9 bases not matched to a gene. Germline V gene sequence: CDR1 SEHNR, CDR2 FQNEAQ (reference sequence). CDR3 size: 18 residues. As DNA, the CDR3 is TGTGCCAGCAGCTTAGGTCGTCCTAGCGGGAATCACACCGGGGAGCTGTTTTTT. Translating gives CASSLGRPSGNHTGELFF.

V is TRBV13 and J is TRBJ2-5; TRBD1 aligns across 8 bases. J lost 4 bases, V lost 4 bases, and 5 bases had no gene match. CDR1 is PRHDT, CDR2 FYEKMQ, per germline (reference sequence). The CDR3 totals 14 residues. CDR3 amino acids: CASSSTGAGETQYF. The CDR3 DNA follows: TGTGCCAGCAGCTCGACAGGGGCTGGAGAGACCCAGTACTTC.